Below, one TCR beta chain is given with its context. Its target is not known. This entry belongs to a study of OX40 agonist ivuxolimab in advanced cancers. Study overall: Ivuxolimab, an antibody acting as an agonist of OX40 (CD134), was used to treat patients. Six ivuxolimab dose levels, 0.01 to 10 mg/kg, were given intravenously every 2 weeks. Among those enrolled, mean age was roughly 55 years (range roughly 20 to 85) and about 79% were male.

Generated by immunoSEQ multiplex PCR, the TCRdb table keeps only in-frame clones and is missing some. The table lists tens of thousands of clones, more than 80% of them singletons. Points from the study as a whole: On average, CD8+ T cells showed a greater number of expanded clones than CD4+.

There are 15 residues in the CDR3. Trimming stripped 2 bases from V and 6 bases from J, with 14 bases between. CDR1 is SGHNT, CDR2 YYREEE, per germline (reference sequence). The clonotype was recovered from an adult with an advanced solid tumor such as melanoma, head and neck, liver or kidney cancer. The V and J genes are TRBV5-4 and TRBJ2-2, with D maybe TRBD2 (7 bases). The sequenced sample was CD4+ or CD8+ T cells sorted from blood, obtained in a trial of the OX40 agonist ivuxolimab. The CDR3 loop reads CASSFPGRGAGELFF. For the CDR3, the DNA is TGTGCCAGCAGCTTCCCGGGGAGGGGGGCCGGGGAGCTGTTTTTT. Looking up the rest from reference TRBV5-4 and TRBJ2-2 gives the full variable domain: ETGVTQSPTHLIKTRGQQVTLRCSSQSGHNTVSWYQQALGQGPQFIFQYYREEENGRGNFPPRFSGLQFPNYSSELNVNALELDDSALYLCASSFPGRGAGELFFGEGSRLTVL.